This T cell receptor beta chain came from a study of cytomegalovirus exposure and HLA in healthy donors. Study details: Of the donors genotyped, several hundred in all, around 76% fell in the Caucasian-associated ancestry cluster. The study, taken as a whole, reports: In vitro checks showed that a few CMV-associated chains really do target CMV antigens. Earlier findings revealed that most TCR beta V segments proved productive either about 87% or about 30% of the time.

CDR3 length equals 13 residues. Trimming at V came to 5 bases and at J to 6 bases, leaving 3 bases not matched to a gene. Germline V gene sequence: CDR1 MNHEY, CDR2 SVGAGI. Remarks on this clone: Its antigen is currently unknown.

A multiplex PCR was run with 60 Vbeta primers and 13 Jbeta primers. The protocol was immunoSEQ multiplex PCR, while the TCRdb copy is restricted to in-frame clones and leaves out a portion. Altogether approximately 150,000 clones are present, roughly four fifths being singletons, with the ten largest covering about 3.4%. Though nominally healthy at sampling, donors likely had unrecorded immune exposures. Material for sequencing was PBMCs. The sequence was obtained from a man aged 18 to 30 in good health and CMV-seropositive. The chain couples TRBV6-5 to TRBJ1-2; 10 bases are shared with TRBD1. CDR3 sequence: CASSPGTGDGYTF. The CDR3 coding sequence is TGTGCCAGCAGTCCCGGGACAGGGGATGGCTACACCTTC.